This T cell receptor beta chain derives from a study of radiation and T cells in renal cell carcinoma. After removal of 6 bases from V and 0 bases from J, the junction contained 3 bases not matched to a gene. This CDR3 has 14 residues. Germline CDR1 and CDR2: SGHRS and YFSETQ. As regards this clone: Its target is not known.

Study results and caveats: Irradiated tumors held more dominant CDR3 motifs than control tumors. In nephrectomy-only tumors, top 100 clonotypes averaged roughly 45%, versus about 50% irradiated.

Treatment meaning: treatment-naive control, cytoreductive nephrectomy. Sequenced control tumors were from about a dozen males and a handful of females, median age approximately 60. Clones were sequenced by immunoSEQ multiplex PCR, and TCRdb holds only the in-frame ones, with some missing. This table has 20,000 to 25,000 clones, roughly 53% appearing once. V is TRBV5-1 and J is TRBJ1-3, with TRBD1 matching 7 bases. This TCR came from a human donor with renal cell carcinoma. The material was tumor tissue, obtained from a patient whose treatment was nephrectomy without radiotherapy. The chain's CDR3 is CASTQGDSGNTIYF. The CDR3 DNA sequence: TGCGCCAGCACCCAGGGGGACTCTGGAAACACCATATATTTT.